A single sample is the source of the 3 T cell receptor beta chains below, sequenced in a study of B cell selection in AIRE deficiency. The regulatory T cell sort gate was CD4+CD25hiCD127low/negative. Assay used: immunoSEQ multiplex PCR; TCRdb lists only in-frame clones, some missing. The sample has 20,000 to 25,000 clones, 92% seen once. The sample taken for sequencing was CD4+CD25+ Tregs sorted from PBMCs. Receptor source: a human donor in good health.

This chain joins TRBV7-9 and TRBJ1-2; TRBD1 matches at 7 bases. Germline V CDR1 and CDR2: SEHNR, FQNEAQ (reference sequence). With V trimmed by 5 bases and J by 4 bases, 4 bases remained unmatched. The CDR3 loop spans 13 amino acids. The DNA of the CDR3 is TGTGCCAGCAGCCAGGACAGGCCCTATGGCTACACCTTC. Its protein is CASSQDRPYGYTF. Combining the CDR3 with reference TRBV7-9 and TRBJ1-2 gives the whole variable domain DTGVSQNPRHKITKRGQNVTFRCDPISEHNRLYWYRQTLGQGPEFLTYFQNEAQLEKSRLLSDRFSAERPKGSFSTLEIQRTEQGDSAMYLCASSQDRPYGYTFGSGTRLTVV.

The V gene is TRBV5-4, the J gene TRBJ2-5; TRBD2 matches at 12 bases. Trimming cost V 1 base and J 5 bases; bases outside gene matches: 9. CDR1 SGHNT and CDR2 YYREEE come from the germline V gene (reference sequence). This CDR3 is built from 17 residues. CDR3 amino acids: CASSLLAGGPRRETQYF. The CDR3 DNA is TGTGCCAGCAGCTTGCTAGCGGGGGGGCCTCGGCGGGAGACCCAGTACTTC.

The gene calls are TRBV15 and TRBJ1-6; TRBD1 might be the D (6 bases). CDR1 and CDR2 from the germline V gene are LNHNV and YYDKDF (reference sequence). This CDR3 is built from 13 residues. The V end lost 5 bases, the J end lost 10 bases, and 12 bases lay between the germline ends. This chain's CDR3 is CATSPDSASPLHF. CDR3 DNA: TGTGCCACCAGCCCGGACAGCGCCTCACCCCTCCACTTT.